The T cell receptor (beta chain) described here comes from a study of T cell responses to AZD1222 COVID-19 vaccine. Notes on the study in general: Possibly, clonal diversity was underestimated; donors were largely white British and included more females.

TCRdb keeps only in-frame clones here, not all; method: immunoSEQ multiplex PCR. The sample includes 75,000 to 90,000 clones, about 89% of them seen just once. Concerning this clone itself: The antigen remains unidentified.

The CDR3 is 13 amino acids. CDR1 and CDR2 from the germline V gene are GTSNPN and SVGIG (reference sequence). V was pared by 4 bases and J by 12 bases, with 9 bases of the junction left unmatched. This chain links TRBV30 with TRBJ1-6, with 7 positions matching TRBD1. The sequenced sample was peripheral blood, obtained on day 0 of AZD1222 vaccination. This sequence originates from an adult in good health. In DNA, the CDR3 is TGTGCCTGGAACCGGGACAGCCTAGAACCCCTCCACTTT. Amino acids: CAWNRDSLEPLHF. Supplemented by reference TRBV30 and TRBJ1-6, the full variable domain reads SQTIHQWPATLVQPVGSPLSLECTVEGTSNPNLYWYRQAAGRGLQLLFYSVGIGQISSEVPQNLSASRPQDRQFILSSKKLLLSDSGFYLCAWNRDSLEPLHFGNGTRLTVT.